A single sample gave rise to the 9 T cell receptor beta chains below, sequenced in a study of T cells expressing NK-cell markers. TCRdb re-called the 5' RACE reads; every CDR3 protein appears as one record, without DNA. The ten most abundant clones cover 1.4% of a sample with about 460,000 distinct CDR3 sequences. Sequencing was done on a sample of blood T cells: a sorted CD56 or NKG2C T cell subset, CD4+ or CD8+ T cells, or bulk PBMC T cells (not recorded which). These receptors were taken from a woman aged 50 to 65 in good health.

The CDR3 region is CASSFYPVTGGDTQYF. The V and J genes are TRBV5-1 and TRBJ2-3; lacking DNA, the TRBD1 call made by TCRdb goes unchecked. The germline CDR1 and CDR2 sequences are SGHRS and YFSETQ. CDR3 length: 16 residues.

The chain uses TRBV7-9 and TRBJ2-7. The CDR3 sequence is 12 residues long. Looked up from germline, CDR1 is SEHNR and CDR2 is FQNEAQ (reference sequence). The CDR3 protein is CASSLAVYEQYF.

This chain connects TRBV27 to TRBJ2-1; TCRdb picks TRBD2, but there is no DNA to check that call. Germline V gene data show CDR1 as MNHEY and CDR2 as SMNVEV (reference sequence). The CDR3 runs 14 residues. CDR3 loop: CATQLAGRRNEQFF.

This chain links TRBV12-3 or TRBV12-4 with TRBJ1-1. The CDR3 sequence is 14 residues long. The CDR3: CASSFLGVRTEAFF.

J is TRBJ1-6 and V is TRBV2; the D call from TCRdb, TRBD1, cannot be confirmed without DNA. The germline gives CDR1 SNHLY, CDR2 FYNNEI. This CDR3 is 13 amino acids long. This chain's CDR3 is CASSQDRRSPLHF.

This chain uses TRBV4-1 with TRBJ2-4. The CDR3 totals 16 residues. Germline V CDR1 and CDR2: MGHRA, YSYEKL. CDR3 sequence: CASSQESGLAKNIQYF.

CDR3 loop: CASSFGGGVLNTEAFF. The chain combines TRBV5-5 with TRBJ1-1; as DNA is missing, the TRBD1 call by TCRdb cannot be tested. The CDR3 length is 16 residues. Looked up from germline, CDR1 is SGHKS and CDR2 is YYEKEE (reference sequence).

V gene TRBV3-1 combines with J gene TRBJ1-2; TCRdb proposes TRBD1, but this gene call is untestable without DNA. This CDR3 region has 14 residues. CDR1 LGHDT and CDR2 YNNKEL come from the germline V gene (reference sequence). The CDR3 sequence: CASRGERGNYGYTF.

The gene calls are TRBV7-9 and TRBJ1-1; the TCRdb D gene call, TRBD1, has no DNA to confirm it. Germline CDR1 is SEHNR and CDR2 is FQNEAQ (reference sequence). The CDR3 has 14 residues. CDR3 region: CASSLQGKGTEAFF.